Below, one T cell receptor beta chain is given with its context. No antigen is known for it. Repertoires were generated with immunoSEQ multiplex PCR, while TCRdb's copy carries only in-frame clones and drops some. The sample records around 70,000 clones, about 82% being singletons. This entry belongs to a study of OX40 agonist ivuxolimab in advanced cancers. General study results and limits: CD4+ and CD8+ blood T cells expanded clonally by week 6 at 0.1 to 3.0 mg/kg.

V was shortened by 0 bases and J by 1 base, with 16 bases between the two germline ends. CDR3 size: 18 residues. The germline CDR1 and CDR2 sequences are LNHNV and YYDKDF (reference sequence). The V call is TRBV15, the J call TRBJ2-1; TRBD1 is a possible D gene (5 bases). The source was CD4+ or CD8+ T cells sorted from blood, collected in a trial of the OX40 agonist ivuxolimab. This clonotype was sampled from an adult with an advanced solid tumor such as melanoma, head and neck, liver or kidney cancer. The CDR3 DNA is TGTGCCACCAGCAGAGATCAGTTCTTGCAGGGTTCCTACAATGAGCAGTTCTTC. Translating it yields CATSRDQFLQGSYNEQFF.